The following is a T cell receptor (beta chain) sequence with its context. This specimen comes from a study of T cell changes during pregnancy in multiple sclerosis. Libraries were prepared by immunoSEQ multiplex PCR; TCRdb keeps only in-frame clonotypes and omits some of them. Here the sample spans about 75,000 clones, about 89% being singletons. The CDR3 loop spans 17 amino acids. Germline CDR1 reads SGDLS; CDR2 reads YYNGEE. Trimming removed 3 bases from V and 2 bases from J, with 18 bases in between. The sample consisted of CD4+ T cells from peripheral blood mononuclear cells, taken before pregnancy. This chain uses TRBV9 with TRBJ1-3, with a possible D match to TRBD1 (6 bases). This TCR was sampled from a female donor with multiple sclerosis, enrolled in a pregnancy study. The DNA for the CDR3 is TGTGCCAGCAGCGGTAAGACAGGACTCGAGGCTGGAAACACCATATATTTT. Its protein is CASSGKTGLEAGNTIYF.